These 12 T cell receptor beta chains originate from one sample sequenced in a study of cytomegalovirus exposure and HLA in healthy donors. The PCR contained 60 Vbeta and 13 Jbeta primers. Method: immunoSEQ multiplex PCR; TCRdb's copy keeps in-frame clones and lacks some. Here the sample spans approximately 51,000 clones, around 80% being singletons. The sequenced material came from PBMCs. The receptor set was obtained from a boy between 10 and 17 years old in good health and CMV-seropositive.

Worth noting for this clone: At one boundary the junction diverges from the germline segment, which might be a read error. The chain joins TRBV7-9 to TRBJ1-2, with unresolved D. Per germline, CDR1 SEHNR and CDR2 FQNEAQ (reference sequence). The CDR3 length is 12 residues. The CDR3 sequence: CASSLSVAGYIF. CDR3 in DNA: TGTGCCAGCAGCTTAAGCGTGGCTGGCTACATCTTC.

This clone was counted once. Relative to the germline gene, one junction end is altered; a read error may explain this. V gene TRBV7-9 combines with J gene TRBJ1-1; D ambiguous. The CDR3 runs 12 residues. The germline V gene encodes CDR1 SEHNR and CDR2 FQNEAQ (reference sequence). This CDR3 reads CSSSFPRDEAFF. The CDR3 nucleotides are TGTTCCAGCAGCTTCCCTCGGGATGAAGCTTTCTTT.

The chain combines TRBV9 with TRBJ1-4; D unclear. The CDR3 has 15 amino acids. Germline-derived CDR1 and CDR2 are SGDLS and YYNGEE. Trimming stripped 3 bases from V and 4 bases from J, with 13 bases between. As DNA, the CDR3 is TGTGCCAGCAGCGAAGCCGGCCGGGGTAATGAAAAACTGTTTTTT. Protein: CASSEAGRGNEKLFF.

The CDR3 region is CAPSRGPRIQYF. The CDR3 DNA is TGCGCCCCTAGTCGGGGTCCGCGCATTCAGTACTTC. The gene calls are TRBV23-1 and TRBJ2-4, with a possible D match to TRBD2 (5 bases). Being an ORF, TRBV23-1 has a function that is uncertain. The CDR3 spans 12 residues. Trimming shortened V by 11 bases and J by 9 bases, and 17 bases separated the two germline ends.

As for this clone: This sample also contains other DNA sequences that code for the same CDR3. The chain employs TRBV12-5 and TRBJ2-7; TRBD1 matches at 9 bases. Per germline, CDR1 LGHNT and CDR2 FRNRAP. The trim removed 5 bases at V and 5 bases at J, leaving 7 bases unmatched. The CDR3 totals 14 residues. The CDR3 nucleotides are TGTGCTAGTGGTCTGGGCCGGGACAGGGACGAGCAGTACTTC. It translates to CASGLGRDRDEQYF.

The chain employs TRBV7-3 and TRBJ2-2; 10 bases line up with TRBD2. V was pared by 1 base and J by 4 bases, with 3 bases of the junction left unmatched. The germline V gene encodes CDR1 SGHTA and CDR2 FQGTGA. This CDR3 comprises 16 residues. The CDR3 protein is CASSLSTSGVTGELFF. CDR3 nucleotide sequence: TGTGCCAGCAGCTTAAGTACTAGCGGGGTCACCGGGGAGCTGTTTTTT.

The chain combines TRBV6-5 with TRBJ1-4; TRBD1 matches at 10 bases. CDR3 length: 15 residues. The junction had 2 bases not matched to a gene; V was cut back by 2 bases and J by 5 bases. Germline V lookup: CDR1 MNHEY, CDR2 SVGAGI. CDR3 residues: CASSYGQGGNEKLFF. CDR3 sequence (DNA): TGTGCCAGCAGTTACGGACAGGGGGGGAATGAAAAACTGTTTTTT.

This clone has more than one count but fewer than ten. As DNA, the CDR3 is TGTGCCAGCAGCTTAGACAGGAATTATGCGAACACTGAAGCTTTCTTT. Encoded protein: CASSLDRNYANTEAFF. The genes are TRBV7-9 and TRBJ1-1, with D tentatively TRBD1 (5 bases). The CDR3 totals 16 residues. From germline, CDR1 is SEHNR and CDR2 FQNEAQ (reference sequence). Trimming took off 1 base at V and 1 base at J, with 13 bases between the two ends.

The V call is TRBV19, the J call TRBJ1-1; the D is unclear. Germline CDR1 and CDR2: LNHDA and SQIVND (reference sequence). This CDR3 is 13 amino acids long. V was shortened by 5 bases and J by 1 base, with 8 bases between the two germline ends. The CDR3 loop reads CASSPGGNTEAFF. CDR3 nucleotides: TGTGCCAGTAGTCCCGGAGGGAACACTGAAGCTTTCTTT.

This chain links TRBV6-5 with TRBJ1-2; 7 bases fit TRBD1. This CDR3 is 14 amino acids long. V gave up 6 bases and J gave up 3 bases; unmatched junction bases: 7. Germline CDR1 reads MNHEY; CDR2 reads SVGAGI. The CDR3 sequence is CASRRGGADYGYTF. The CDR3, as DNA: TGTGCCAGCAGGAGAGGGGGCGCCGACTATGGCTACACCTTC.

This clone came up a few times. The CDR3, as DNA: TGTGCCAGGACAACGACAGGACACTACGAGCAGTACTTC. Translating gives CARTTTGHYEQYF. The gene calls are TRBV9 and TRBJ2-7; D is perhaps TRBD1 (6 bases). V was shortened by 8 bases and J by 3 bases, with 15 bases between the two germline ends. This CDR3 has 13 amino acids. Germline-derived CDR1 and CDR2 are SGDLS and YYNGEE.

The chain uses TRBV5-6 and TRBJ2-7; D possibly corresponds to TRBD1 (6 bases). The CDR3 has 14 residues. The germline CDR1 and CDR2 sequences are SGHDT and YYEEEE. V was clipped by 4 bases and J by 0 bases, with 11 bases between them. DNA of the CDR3: TGTGCCAGCAGCCAGATACAGGGCTCCTACGAGCAGTACTTC. As protein: CASSQIQGSYEQYF.